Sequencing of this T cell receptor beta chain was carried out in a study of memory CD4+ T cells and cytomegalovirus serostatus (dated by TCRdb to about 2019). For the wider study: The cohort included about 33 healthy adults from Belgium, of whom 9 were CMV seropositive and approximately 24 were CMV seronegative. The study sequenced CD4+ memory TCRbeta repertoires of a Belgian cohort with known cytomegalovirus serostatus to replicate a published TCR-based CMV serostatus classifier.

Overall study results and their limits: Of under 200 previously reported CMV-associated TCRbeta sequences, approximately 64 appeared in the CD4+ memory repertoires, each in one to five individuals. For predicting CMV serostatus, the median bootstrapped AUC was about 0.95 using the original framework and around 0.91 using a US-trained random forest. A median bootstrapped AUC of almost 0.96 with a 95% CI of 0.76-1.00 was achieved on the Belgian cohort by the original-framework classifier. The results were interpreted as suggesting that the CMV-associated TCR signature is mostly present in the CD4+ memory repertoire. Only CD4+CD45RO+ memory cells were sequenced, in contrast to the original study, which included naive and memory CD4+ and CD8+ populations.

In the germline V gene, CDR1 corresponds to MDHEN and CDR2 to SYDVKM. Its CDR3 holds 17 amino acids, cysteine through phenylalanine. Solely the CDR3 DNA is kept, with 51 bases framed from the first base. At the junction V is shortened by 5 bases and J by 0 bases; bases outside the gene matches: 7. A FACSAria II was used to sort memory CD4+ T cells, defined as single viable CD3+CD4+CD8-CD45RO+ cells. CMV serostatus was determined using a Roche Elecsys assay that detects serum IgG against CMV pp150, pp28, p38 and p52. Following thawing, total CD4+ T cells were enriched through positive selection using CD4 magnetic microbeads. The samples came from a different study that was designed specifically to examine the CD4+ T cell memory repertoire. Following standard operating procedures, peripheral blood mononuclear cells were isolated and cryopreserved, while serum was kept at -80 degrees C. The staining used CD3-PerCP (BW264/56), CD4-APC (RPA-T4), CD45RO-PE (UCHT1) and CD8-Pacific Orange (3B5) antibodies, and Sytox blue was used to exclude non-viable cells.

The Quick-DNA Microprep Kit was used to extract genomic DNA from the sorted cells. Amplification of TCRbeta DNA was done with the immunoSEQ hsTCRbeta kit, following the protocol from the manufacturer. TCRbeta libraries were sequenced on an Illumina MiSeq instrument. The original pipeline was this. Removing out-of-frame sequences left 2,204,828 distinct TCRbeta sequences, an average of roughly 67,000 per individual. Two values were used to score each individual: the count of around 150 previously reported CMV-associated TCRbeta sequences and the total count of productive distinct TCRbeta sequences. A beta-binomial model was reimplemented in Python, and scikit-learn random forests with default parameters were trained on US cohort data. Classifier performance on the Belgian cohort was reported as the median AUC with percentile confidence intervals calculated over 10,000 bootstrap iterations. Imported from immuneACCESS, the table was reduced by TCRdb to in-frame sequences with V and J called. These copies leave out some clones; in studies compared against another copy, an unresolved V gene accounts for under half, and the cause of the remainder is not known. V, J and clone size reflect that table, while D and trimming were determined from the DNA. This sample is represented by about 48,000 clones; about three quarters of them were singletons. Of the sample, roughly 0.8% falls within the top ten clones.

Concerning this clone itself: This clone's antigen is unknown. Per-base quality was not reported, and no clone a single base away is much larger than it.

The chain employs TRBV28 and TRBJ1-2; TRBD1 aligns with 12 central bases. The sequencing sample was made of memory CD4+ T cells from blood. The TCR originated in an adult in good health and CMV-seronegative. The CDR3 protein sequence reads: CASSTVGQGAANYGYTF. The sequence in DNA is TGTGCCAGCAGTACTGTGGGACAGGGGGCCGCTAACTATGGCTACACCTTC.